The next 4 T cell receptor beta chains were all read from a single sample in a study of blood T cell repertoires in COVID-19. Sequencing was performed with immunoSEQ multiplex PCR; in TCRdb, only in-frame clones are kept and a portion is missing. The sample includes more than 150,000 clones, around 85% of them seen just once. The sample taken for sequencing was peripheral blood. The source of these receptors is a woman in her 70s with acute or convalescent COVID-19.

The chain uses TRBV7-9 and TRBJ2-6; 7 nucleotides match TRBD1. CDR3 length: 18 residues. Trimming removed 6 bases from V and 0 bases from J; junction bases left unmatched: 11. The germline gives CDR1 SEHNR, CDR2 FQNEAQ (reference sequence). The CDR3 sequence is CASRPSTGLYSGANVLTF. The CDR3 nucleotides read TGTGCCAGCAGACCCTCGACAGGGCTCTACTCTGGGGCCAACGTCCTGACTTTC.

The gene calls are TRBV28 and TRBJ1-1, with 7 bases aligning to TRBD1. Germline V gene data show CDR1 as MDHEN and CDR2 as SYDVKM. J was trimmed by 1 base and V by 8 bases; bases with no gene match: 13. The CDR3 sequence is 16 residues long. CDR3 coding DNA: TGTGCCAGCCTAAATTATGACAGGGCGAGGAACACTGAAGCTTTCTTT. Encoded protein: CASLNYDRARNTEAFF.

This clone was seen a handful of times. The V and J genes are TRBV7-2 and TRBJ2-5; 8 bases map to TRBD1. Per the germline V gene, CDR1 is SGHTA and CDR2 is FQGNSA. The J segment lost 1 base and the V segment lost 7 bases, leaving 2 bases of the junction unmatched. This CDR3 contains 13 residues. The CDR3: CASNGQGQETQYF. The DNA of the CDR3 is TGTGCCAGCAACGGACAGGGCCAAGAGACCCAGTACTTC.

The CDR3 DNA is TGTGCCAGCAGACCGACTGAACAGGGGGCGGGTCAAAAACTGTTTTTT. It codes for CASRPTEQGAGQKLFF. J is TRBJ1-4 and V is TRBV28, with 9 bases that match TRBD1. V trimming: 6 bases; J trimming: 9 bases; junction bases outside the gene matches: 14. CDR3 length: 16 residues. Germline V CDR1 and CDR2: MDHEN, SYDVKM.